These 23 T cell receptor beta chains originate from one sample sequenced in a study of brain T cells in children with intractable seizures. Clones were read by immunoSEQ multiplex PCR, and TCRdb kept only the in-frame ones, dropping some. The table has about 350,000 clones, about 94% seen once; the top ten hold 4.5% to 7%. Noted time point: blood from clinic visit 5 months post-surgery; TSC patient then seizure free. The sequences come from peripheral blood, collected 4 to 5 months after surgery. The receptors derive from a boy under two years old with tuberous sclerosis and intractable seizures.

This chain links TRBV4-1 with TRBJ1-1, with D unresolved. V gave up 0 bases and J gave up 1 base, with 9 bases separating them. The CDR3 totals 15 residues. Per germline, CDR1 MGHRA and CDR2 YSYEKL. As DNA, the CDR3 is TGCGCCAGCAGCCAAGACCCAAGACAGAACACTGAAGCTTTCTTT. Protein: CASSQDPRQNTEAFF.

There are many counts of this clone. The chain uses TRBV5-4 and TRBJ2-5; D is possibly TRBD1 (6 bases). This CDR3 is 14 amino acids long. With 3 bases removed from V and 2 bases from J, the gap between germline ends came to 11 bases. From germline, CDR1 is SGHNT and CDR2 YYREEE (reference sequence). For the CDR3, the DNA is TGTGCCAGCAGCTCCGGGACAAAACAAGAGACCCAGTACTTC. This encodes CASSSGTKQETQYF.

The rearrangement joins TRBV5-4 to TRBJ1-1; D is possibly TRBD1 (6 bases). The V gene lost 4 bases and the J gene lost 8 bases, with 18 bases spanning the gap. This CDR3 is 14 amino acids long. Germline CDR1 and CDR2: SGHNT and YYREEE (reference sequence). The CDR3 DNA sequence: TGTGCCAGCAGCAGGACAGTCTCCGTACGGGAAGCTTTCTTT. Translating it yields CASSRTVSVREAFF.

The chain joins TRBV5-1 to TRBJ2-5; D assignment may be TRBD1 or TRBD2 (5 bases each). V was trimmed by 0 bases and J by 6 bases, leaving 12 bases between them. This CDR3 region has 14 residues. Per the germline V gene, CDR1 is SGHRS and CDR2 is YFSETQ. In DNA, the CDR3 is TGCGCCAGCAGCTTGGAAAGTTGGGGGAAGACCCAGTACTTC. Amino acids: CASSLESWGKTQYF.

As DNA, the CDR3 is TGTGCCAGCAGCCCGAGGCCCCAAGCCTACGAGCAGTACTTC. Amino acids: CASSPRPQAYEQYF. The V gene is TRBV3-1 (or the pseudogene TRBV3-2), the J gene TRBJ2-7; D not resolved. The germline V and J ends were trimmed by 4 bases and 2 bases, with 12 bases remaining between them. The CDR3 has 14 residues. Germline V gene data show CDR1 as LGHDT and CDR2 as YNNKEL (reference sequence).

This rearrangement joins TRBV5-1 to TRBJ2-1, with TRBD2 matching over 10 bases. The CDR3 runs to 14 residues. V lost 2 bases to trimming and J lost 8 bases; unmatched junction nucleotides: 4. Germline-derived CDR1 and CDR2 are SGHRS and YFSETQ. For the CDR3, the DNA is TGCGCCAGCAGCTTAGCGGGAGGGGGCCATGAGCAGTTCTTC. This gives the protein CASSLAGGGHEQFF. Full variable domain (rest looked up from reference TRBV5-1 and TRBJ2-1): KAGVTQTPRYLIKTRGQQVTLSCSPISGHRSVSWYQQTPGQGLQFLFEYFSETQRNKGNFPGRFSGRQFSNSRSEMNVSTLELGDSALYLCASSLAGGGHEQFFGPGTRLTVL.

CDR3 in amino acids: CASKVPSSYEQYF. The DNA of the CDR3 is TGCGCCAGCAAGGTCCCCAGTTCCTACGAGCAGTACTTC. The chain is built from TRBV5-1 and TRBJ2-7; the D is unclear. The V end lost 6 bases, the J end lost 1 base, and 11 bases lay between the germline ends. The CDR3 has 13 residues. Germline lookup yields CDR1 SGHRS and CDR2 YFSETQ.

The chain combines TRBV21-1 with TRBJ1-5. TRBV21-1 is flagged as a pseudogene. CDR3 size: 17 residues. As DNA, the CDR3 is TGTGCCAGCAGCTCCCCACACCGGCAATATAGCAATCAGCCCCAGCATTTT. Amino acid sequence: CASSSPHRQYSNQPQHF.

The rearrangement joins TRBV5-1 to TRBJ2-6; no reliable D call. The V end was cut by 3 bases, the J end by 0 bases, with 7 bases between. The CDR3 contains 15 residues. Germline lookup yields CDR1 SGHRS and CDR2 YFSETQ. CDR3 amino acids: CASSYGYSGANVLTF. As DNA, the CDR3 is TGCGCCAGCAGCTACGGTTACTCTGGGGCCAACGTCCTGACTTTC.

The chain joins TRBV5-1 to TRBJ2-3; no clear D gene. The CDR3 length is 15 residues. In germline, CDR1 is SGHRS, CDR2 YFSETQ. The ends were cut back, 0 bases at V and 1 base at J, with 9 bases in the middle. The CDR3 region is CASSLASIRTDTQYF. For the CDR3, the DNA is TGCGCCAGCAGCTTGGCTTCTATACGCACAGATACGCAGTATTTT.

This clone was detected only once. The chain carries TRBV6-1 and TRBJ1-2; 7 nucleotides line up with TRBD1. With 3 bases clipped from V and 2 bases from J, the junction kept 6 bases outside the gene matches. CDR3 length: 15 residues. The germline CDR1 and CDR2 sequences are MNHNS and SASEGT. CDR3 loop: CASSEPSTGNYGYTF. Here the CDR3 DNA reads TGTGCCAGCAGTGAGCCTTCGACAGGGAACTATGGCTACACCTTC.

In DNA form, the CDR3 reads TGTGCCAGTAGTAACACCGCCTCCGGGACAGGTTACAATGAGCAGTTCTTC. This sequence encodes CASSNTASGTGYNEQFF. This chain uses TRBV19 with TRBJ2-1; the match to TRBD1 covers 8 bases. J gave up 4 bases and V 4 bases, and 12 bases lay outside the gene matches. In germline, CDR1 is LNHDA, CDR2 SQIVND (reference sequence). The CDR3 has 17 amino acids.

The V call is TRBV5-1, the J call TRBJ2-5; D is perhaps TRBD1 or TRBD2 (5 bases each). Trimming pared 4 bases from V and 5 bases from J, leaving 18 bases between. CDR3 length: 15 amino acids. From germline, CDR1 is SGHRS and CDR2 YFSETQ. CDR3: CASSPGRTARETQYF. CDR3 DNA: TGCGCCAGCAGCCCGGGACGGACCGCCCGGGAGACCCAGTACTTC.

This clone was seen once. The chain combines TRBV10-1 with TRBJ1-1, with unresolved D. Trimming took 2 bases from V and 6 from J, leaving 13 bases between them. The CDR3 has 14 residues. Germline lookup yields CDR1 WNHNN and CDR2 SYGVQD (reference sequence). CDR3 amino acids: CASSEQAMSSEAFF. DNA of the CDR3: TGCGCCAGCAGTGAGCAGGCCATGAGTTCTGAAGCTTTCTTT.

This clone was seen a few times. V usage is TRBV5-1 and J usage is TRBJ1-6, with TRBD1 matching over 8 bases. Trimming cost V 0 bases and J 8 bases; bases outside gene matches: 4. The CDR3 is made up of 15 amino acids. Germline CDR1 is SGHRS and CDR2 is YFSETQ. The CDR3 region is CASSLGTGFHSPLHF. DNA of the CDR3: TGCGCCAGCAGCTTGGGGACAGGGTTCCATTCACCCCTCCACTTT. Based on the CDR3 plus reference TRBV5-1 and TRBJ1-6, the full variable domain is KAGVTQTPRYLIKTRGQQVTLSCSPISGHRSVSWYQQTPGQGLQFLFEYFSETQRNKGNFPGRFSGRQFSNSRSEMNVSTLELGDSALYLCASSLGTGFHSPLHFGNGTRLTVT.

The chain joins TRBV6-5 to TRBJ2-7, with 7 bases aligning to TRBD1. J gave up 0 bases and V 6 bases, and 8 bases lay outside the gene matches. This CDR3 comprises 15 residues. Germline lookup yields CDR1 MNHEY and CDR2 SVGAGI. The CDR3 sequence is CASSFRDSLSYEQYF. CDR3 bases: TGTGCCAGCAGCTTCCGGGACAGCCTCTCCTACGAGCAGTACTTC.

This clone was recorded a few times. The chain links TRBV6-4 to TRBJ2-4; 12 bases match TRBD2. Germline-derived CDR1 and CDR2 are MRHNA and SNTAGT. The CDR3 totals 16 residues. V dropped 3 bases and J dropped 1; count of bases not matched to a gene: 1. The CDR3 coding sequence is TGTGCCAGCAGTGAAACTAGCGGGGGGGCCAAAAACATTCAGTACTTC. This translates into CASSETSGGAKNIQYF.

The rearrangement uses TRBV27 and TRBJ1-1, with 9 bases matching TRBD1. The V gene end was trimmed by 5 bases and the J gene end by 1 base; junction bases not matched to a gene: 14. The CDR3 is 18 amino acids. Germline values: CDR1 MNHEY, CDR2 SMNVEV (reference sequence). The CDR3 region is CASSPVPTTGGANTEAFF. In DNA, the CDR3 is TGTGCCAGCAGTCCCGTACCCACGACAGGGGGGGCGAACACTGAAGCTTTCTTT.

This chain joins TRBV14 and TRBJ2-3, with D perhaps TRBD1 or TRBD2 (5 bases each). V dropped 0 bases and J dropped 4 bases, with 14 bases sitting between them. The CDR3 has 16 residues. CDR1 SGHDN and CDR2 FVKESK come from the germline V gene. CDR3 DNA sequence: TGTGCCAGCAGCCAAGATCGAGGGCAGGGCTCAGATACGCAGTATTTT. It encodes CASSQDRGQGSDTQYF.

The chain employs TRBV5-4 and TRBJ2-7; D might be TRBD2 (6 bases). Trimming cost V 7 bases and J 5 bases, with 16 bases left between them. Germline CDR1 reads SGHNT; CDR2 reads YYREEE (reference sequence). The CDR3 extends over 13 amino acids. This CDR3 reads CASHGSPGHEQYF. CDR3 nucleotides: TGTGCCAGCCACGGGAGTCCGGGCCACGAGCAGTACTTC.

The rearrangement uses TRBV5-6 and TRBJ2-6; D may be TRBD1 (6 bases). The CDR3 runs to 15 residues. Between the trimmed V and J ends, which lost 5 bases and 3 bases, there was a span of 12 bases. Germline CDR1 and CDR2: SGHDT and YYEEEE. Written as DNA, the CDR3 is TGTGCCAGCAGTCAACAGGGTCTTGGGGCCAACGTCCTGACTTTC. Translated, it gives CASSQQGLGANVLTF. Based on the CDR3 plus reference TRBV5-6 and TRBJ2-6, the full variable domain is DAGVTQSPTHLIKTRGQQVTLRCSPKSGHDTVSWYQQALGQGPQFIFQYYEEEERQRGNFPDRFSGHQFPNYSSELNVNALLLGDSALYLCASSQQGLGANVLTFGAGSRLTVL.

J is TRBJ2-3 and V is TRBV5-4; 8 bases match TRBD1. With 0 bases clipped from V and 6 bases from J, the junction kept 6 bases outside the gene matches. In germline, CDR1 is SGHNT, CDR2 YYREEE (reference sequence). The CDR3 is 15 amino acids. The CDR3 protein is CASSLAGQGTDTQYF. In nucleotides, the CDR3 is TGTGCCAGCAGCTTGGCTGGACAGGGAACCGATACGCAGTATTTT.

The V call is TRBV2, the J call TRBJ1-1; D is undetermined. CDR3 length equals 14 residues. Germline V gene lookup returns CDR1 SNHLY and CDR2 FYNNEI. The germline V and J ends were trimmed by 5 bases and 6 bases, with 16 bases remaining between them. The CDR3 DNA reads as TGTGCCAGCAGTACCCGGCGGGTAGAACCTGAAGCTTTCTTT. It translates to CASSTRRVEPEAFF.